The rows below give T cell receptor beta chains drawn from one sample of a study of blood T cell repertoires in COVID-19. Clones were read by immunoSEQ multiplex PCR, and TCRdb kept only the in-frame ones, dropping some. The sample records over 130,000 clones, around 87% being singletons. Sequencing input: peripheral blood. The receptors stem from a human donor in a cohort sampled during active COVID-19. CDR3s leave out the opening cysteine and the closing phenylalanine or tryptophan. Rows may omit the clone size; those that give it use once, few, many or a size class.

abundance: .; v_gene: TRBV7-6; CDR3aa: ASSSEDRATDTQY
abundance: .; v_gene: TRBV7-9; CDR3aa: ASSSRQGARQETQY
abundance: .; v_gene: TRBV28; CDR3aa: ASSLYDRGGYT
abundance: .; v_gene: TRBV9; CDR3aa: ASSRTSGTLHEQF
abundance: .; v_gene: TRBV5-4; CDR3aa: ASSIQDRGPQETQY
abundance: .; v_gene: TRBV28; CDR3aa: ASSLGGQLDEKLF
abundance: few; v_gene: TRBV3-1/TRBV3-2; CDR3aa: ASSPRTSGRKYEQF
abundance: .; v_gene: TRBV28; CDR3aa: ASSIMLGQGYEQY
abundance: once; v_gene: TRBV4-1; CDR3aa: ASSQDEGAATGELF
abundance: once; v_gene: TRBV2; CDR3aa: ASRTTSGGGHEQF
abundance: .; v_gene: TRBV6-5; CDR3aa: ASTPGFGNEQF
abundance: .; v_gene: TRBV4-1; CDR3aa: ASRLLAGGPTGELF
abundance: .; v_gene: TRBV28; CDR3aa: ASSSPGLGNQPQH